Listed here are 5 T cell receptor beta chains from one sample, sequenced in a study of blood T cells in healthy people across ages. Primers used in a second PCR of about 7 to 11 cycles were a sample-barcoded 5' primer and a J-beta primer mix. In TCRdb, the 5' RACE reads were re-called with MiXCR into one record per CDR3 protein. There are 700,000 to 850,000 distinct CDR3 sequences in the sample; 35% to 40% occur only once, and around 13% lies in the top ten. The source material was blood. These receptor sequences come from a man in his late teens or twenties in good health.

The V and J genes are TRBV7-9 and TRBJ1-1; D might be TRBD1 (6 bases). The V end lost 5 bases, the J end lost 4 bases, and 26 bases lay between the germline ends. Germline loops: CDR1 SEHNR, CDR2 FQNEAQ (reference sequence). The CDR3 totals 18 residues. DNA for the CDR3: TGTGCCAGCAGCACAGATATAAGGGACATTGGAAGGACCACTGAAGCTTTCTTT. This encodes CASSTDIRDIGRTTEAFF.

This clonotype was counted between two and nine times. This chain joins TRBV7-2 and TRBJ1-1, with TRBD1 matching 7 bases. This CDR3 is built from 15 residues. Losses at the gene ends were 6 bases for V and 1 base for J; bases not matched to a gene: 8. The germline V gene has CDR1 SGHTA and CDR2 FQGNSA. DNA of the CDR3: TGTGCCAGCAGATCAGGGGGGCGTTGGAACACTGAAGCTTTCTTT. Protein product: CASRSGGRWNTEAFF.

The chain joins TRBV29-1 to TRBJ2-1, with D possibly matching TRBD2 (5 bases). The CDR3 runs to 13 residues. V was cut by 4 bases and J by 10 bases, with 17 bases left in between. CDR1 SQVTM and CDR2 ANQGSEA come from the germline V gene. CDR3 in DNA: TGCAGCGTTGGATACGGCGGCGACTACGAGCAGTTCTTC. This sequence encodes CSVGYGGDYEQFF.

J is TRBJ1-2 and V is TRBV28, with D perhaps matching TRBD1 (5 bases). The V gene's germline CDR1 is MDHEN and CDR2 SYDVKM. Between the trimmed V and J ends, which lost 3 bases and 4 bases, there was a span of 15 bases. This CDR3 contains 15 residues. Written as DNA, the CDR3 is TGTGCCAGCAGTTTGCAAGTTTCAGGGCTCTATGGCTACACCTTC. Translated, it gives CASSLQVSGLYGYTF.

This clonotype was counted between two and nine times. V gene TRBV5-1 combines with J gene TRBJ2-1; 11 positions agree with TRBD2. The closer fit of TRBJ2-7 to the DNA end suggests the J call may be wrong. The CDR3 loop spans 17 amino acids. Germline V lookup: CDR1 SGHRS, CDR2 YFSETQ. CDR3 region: CASSLADSGGVINEQYF. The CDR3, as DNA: TGCGCCAGCAGCTTGGCCGATAGCGGGGGGGTGATCAATGAGCAGTACTTC.